The rows below give T cell receptor beta chains drawn from one sample of a study of T cell changes during pregnancy in multiple sclerosis. Sequenced by immunoSEQ multiplex PCR; TCRdb stores in-frame clones only, minus some. The table lists around 72,000 clones, 85% to 95% of them singletons. The sequenced sample was peripheral blood, obtained in the second trimester of pregnancy. The receptors come from a female donor in good health, enrolled as a control in a pregnancy study. Each CDR3 is given without its conserved first and last residue. Fields, in order: V gene, D gene, J gene, CDR3 length, CDR3 protein. The D gene is left open where the match is weak.

V: TRBV9
D: TRBD1
J: TRBJ1-2
length: 11
CDR3: ASSDGTAYGYT

V: TRBV7-2
D: NA
J: TRBJ2-5
length: 10
CDR3: ASSLWRRTQY

V: TRBV5-5
D: NA
J: TRBJ1-1
length: 11
CDR3: ASSFGELGEAF

V: TRBV4-3
D: NA
J: TRBJ1-4
length: 14
CDR3: ASSQDRGAQNEKLF

V: TRBV13
D: TRBD2
J: TRBJ2-3
length: 13
CDR3: ASSPPRGGTDTQY

V: TRBV19
D: TRBD1
J: TRBJ2-5
length: 13
CDR3: ASSFSAGGPETQY

V: TRBV7-6
D: TRBD1
J: TRBJ1-1
length: 12
CDR3: ASSRQGKNTEAF

V: TRBV6-5
D: TRBD1
J: TRBJ1-6
length: 13
CDR3: ASSSGDRVNSPLH

V: TRBV7-3
D: NA
J: TRBJ2-1
length: 12
CDR3: ASSLGPDYNEQF

V: TRBV10-2
D: TRBD1
J: TRBJ1-1
length: 15
CDR3: ASSESRTGWGNTEAF

V: TRBV6-5
D: NA
J: TRBJ2-2
length: 11
CDR3: ASGIGATGELF

V: TRBV14
D: TRBD1
J: TRBJ2-4
length: 14
CDR3: ASSITGTVAKNIQY

V: TRBV2
D: TRBD1
J: TRBJ2-7
length: 12
CDR3: ASKGQGSSYEQY

V: TRBV7-6
D: NA
J: TRBJ1-1
length: 11
CDR3: ASSPQEGTEAF

V: TRBV20-1
D: NA
J: TRBJ2-3
length: 9
CDR3: SAARGDTQY

V: TRBV6-6
D: TRBD2
J: TRBJ2-7
length: 14
CDR3: ASSPRGSGGFNEQY

V: TRBV9
D: TRBD2
J: TRBJ2-3
length: 12
CDR3: ASGGDPSTDTQY

V: TRBV9
D: NA
J: TRBJ1-4
length: 13
CDR3: ASSVSTTTNEKLF